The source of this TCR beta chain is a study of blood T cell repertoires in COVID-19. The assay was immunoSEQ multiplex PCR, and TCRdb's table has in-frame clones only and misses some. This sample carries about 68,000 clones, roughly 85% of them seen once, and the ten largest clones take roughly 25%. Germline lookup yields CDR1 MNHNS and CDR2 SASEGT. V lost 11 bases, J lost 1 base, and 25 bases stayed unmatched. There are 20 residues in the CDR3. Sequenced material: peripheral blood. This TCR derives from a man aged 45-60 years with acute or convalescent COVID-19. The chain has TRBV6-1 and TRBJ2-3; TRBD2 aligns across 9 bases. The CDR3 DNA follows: TGTGCCCGCTGTGGGCCCCCGGGACTCGCGGGGGGGCGGGGCACAGATACGCAGTATTTT. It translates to CARCGPPGLAGGRGTDTQYF.